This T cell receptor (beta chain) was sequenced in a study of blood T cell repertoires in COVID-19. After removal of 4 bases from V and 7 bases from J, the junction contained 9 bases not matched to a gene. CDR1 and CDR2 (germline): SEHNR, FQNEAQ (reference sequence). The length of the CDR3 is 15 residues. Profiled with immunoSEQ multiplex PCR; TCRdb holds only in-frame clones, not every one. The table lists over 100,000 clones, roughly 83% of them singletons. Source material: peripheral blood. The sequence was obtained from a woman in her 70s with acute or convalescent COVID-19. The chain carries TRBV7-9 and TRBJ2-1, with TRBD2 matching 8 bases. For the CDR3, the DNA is TGTGCCAGCAGCTCCGGGACTAGATTGATAAATGAGCAGTTCTTC. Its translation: CASSSGTRLINEQFF.